This T cell receptor (beta chain) was identified during a study of CD8 T cells in Susac syndrome. Random hexamers served to reverse transcribe roughly 0.5 to 1 ug RNA. Amplification of TCR beta CDR3 by immunoSEQ multiplex PCR spanned 54 Vbeta and 13 Jbeta. TCRdb reprocessed the immunoSEQ multiplex PCR reads via MiXCR and lists one record per CDR3 protein. The sample contains approximately 71,000 distinct CDR3 sequences, 96% of which appear only once. The CDR3 has 13 residues. CDR1 and CDR2 from the germline V gene are SGHTA and FQGNSA. Deletions cut 5 bases from V and 4 bases from J, with 11 bases between.

The rearrangement uses TRBV7-2 and TRBJ1-2, with D tentatively TRBD1 (5 bases). This clonotype originated in a human donor with multiple sclerosis. The material sequenced was CD4+ T cells from PBMCs. The CDR3 coding sequence is TGTGCCAGCAGCCAAGGGGCGATCTATGGCTACACCTTC. This sequence encodes CASSQGAIYGYTF. Full variable domain (rest looked up from reference TRBV7-2 and TRBJ1-2): GAGVSQSPSNKVTEKGKDVELRCDPISGHTALYWYRQSLGQGLEFLIYFQGNSAPDKSGLPSDRFSAERTGGSVSTLTIQRTQQEDSAVYLCASSQGAIYGYTFGSGTRLTVV.